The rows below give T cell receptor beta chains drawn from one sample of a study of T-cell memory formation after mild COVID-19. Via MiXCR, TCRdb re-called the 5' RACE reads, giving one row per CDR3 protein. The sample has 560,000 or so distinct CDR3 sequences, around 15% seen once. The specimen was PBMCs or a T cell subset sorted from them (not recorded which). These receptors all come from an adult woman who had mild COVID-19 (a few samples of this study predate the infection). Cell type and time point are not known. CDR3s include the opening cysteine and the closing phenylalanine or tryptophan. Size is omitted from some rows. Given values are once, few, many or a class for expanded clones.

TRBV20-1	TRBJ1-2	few	CSARGQGDYGYTF
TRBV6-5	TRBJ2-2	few	CASSYSHPSGELFF
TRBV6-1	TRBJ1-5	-	CASSEGGNNQPQHF
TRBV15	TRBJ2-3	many	CATSRQPSSTQYF
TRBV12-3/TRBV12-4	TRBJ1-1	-	CASSLRAGGDQAFF
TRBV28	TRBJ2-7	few	CASSFRRGPYEQYF
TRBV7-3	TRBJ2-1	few	CASSLISGRMDEQFF
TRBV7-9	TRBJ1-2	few	CASSLVGSSYGYTF
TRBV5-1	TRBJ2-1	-	CASRLTGGAGEQFF
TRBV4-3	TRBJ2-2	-	CASSQADVNTGELFF
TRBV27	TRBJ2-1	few	CASSLFGTASKHNEQFF
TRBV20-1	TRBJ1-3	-	CSAGIPGTSGNTIYF
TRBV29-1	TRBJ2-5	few	CSVVRQQGGTQYF
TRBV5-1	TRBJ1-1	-	CASSLNPVSRWSPTEAFF
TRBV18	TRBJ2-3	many	CASSPPTRTDTQYF
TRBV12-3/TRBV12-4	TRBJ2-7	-	CASSQGLGYEQYF
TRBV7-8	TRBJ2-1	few	CASSSIFNEQFF
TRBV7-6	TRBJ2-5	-	CASSSSLAGGQETQYF
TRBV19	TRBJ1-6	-	CASSKHGAGDSPLHF
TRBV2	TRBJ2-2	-	CASIQAGETGELFF
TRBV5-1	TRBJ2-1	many	CASSPATSGRGNEQFF
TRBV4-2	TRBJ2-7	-	CASSQDWTGREYEQYF
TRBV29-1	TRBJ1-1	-	CSVRQVSNTEAFF
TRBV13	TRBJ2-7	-	CASSLGLVGYEQYF
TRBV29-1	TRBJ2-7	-	CSVNKAPYEQYF
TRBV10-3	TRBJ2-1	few	CATKSGSYNEQFF
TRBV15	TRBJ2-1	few	CATSRLGLAGGFYNEQFF
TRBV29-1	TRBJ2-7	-	CSVYQGAYEQYF
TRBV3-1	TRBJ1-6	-	CASRKGAQDSPLHF